The 22 T cell receptor beta chains below were found in one sample sequenced in a study of blood T cell repertoires in COVID-19. The assay was immunoSEQ multiplex PCR, and TCRdb's table has in-frame clones only and misses some. The sample lists around 300,000 clones; around 90% were seen once. The sample comprised PBMCs or T cells enriched from blood (not recorded which). The origin of the receptors is a woman aged 40 to 50 who had recovered from COVID-19.

This clone was observed a few times. The V gene is TRBV10-3, the J gene TRBJ1-1; D is unclear. Germline loops: CDR1 ENHRY, CDR2 SYGVKD. This CDR3 has 15 amino acids. V lost 3 bases, J lost 1 base, and 12 bases lay in between. In DNA, the CDR3 is TGTGCCATCAGTGAAAAAACAGCCAAGAACACTGAAGCTTTCTTT. Translation: CAISEKTAKNTEAFF.

The V call is TRBV6-2 or TRBV6-3, the J call TRBJ1-5; D remains ambiguous. CDR1 and CDR2 (germline): MNHEY, SVGEGT. The V end lost 2 bases, the J end lost 3 bases, and 11 bases lay between the germline ends. The CDR3 runs 15 residues. CDR3 sequence: CASSYERTHNQPQHF. The DNA for the CDR3 is TGTGCCAGCAGTTACGAGAGGACTCACAATCAGCCCCAGCATTTT.

The chain employs TRBV7-9 and TRBJ1-2; 10 positions match TRBD1. The CDR3 loop spans 16 amino acids. V was clipped by 5 bases and J by 8 bases; unmatched bases: 14. From germline, CDR1 is SEHNR and CDR2 FQNEAQ (reference sequence). CDR3: CASSKHFGTGEGGYTF. CDR3 sequence (DNA): TGTGCCAGCAGCAAGCACTTCGGGACAGGGGAGGGAGGCTACACCTTC.

V is TRBV11-2 and J is TRBJ1-2; D is uncertain. Germline V gene lookup returns CDR1 SGHAT and CDR2 FQNNGV. The V and J ends lost 1 base and 4 bases respectively, with 10 bases between them. CDR3 length: 14 amino acids. Here the CDR3 reads CASSLVGRIYGYTF. DNA of the CDR3: TGTGCCAGCAGCTTAGTAGGCAGGATCTATGGCTACACCTTC.

This clone was seen a single time. Here the CDR3 reads CASSQAQSLAGTHEQFF. The CDR3 DNA follows: TGTGCCAGCAGCCAAGCTCAGAGCCTAGCGGGAACCCATGAGCAGTTCTTC. The chain joins TRBV4-2 to TRBJ2-1; 9 bases fit TRBD2. The CDR3 runs 17 residues. After removal of 1 base from V and 8 bases from J, the junction contained 12 bases not matched to a gene. From germline, CDR1 is LGHNA and CDR2 YNFKEQ.

The CDR3 loop reads CASSLAQYEQYF. The CDR3 DNA is TGTGCCAGCAGCTTGGCCCAATACGAGCAGTACTTC. This chain links TRBV5-6 with TRBJ2-7; no firm D call. Germline loops: CDR1 SGHDT, CDR2 YYEEEE. This CDR3 is built from 12 residues. V was cut by 0 bases and J by 4 bases, with 5 bases left in between. The variable domain in full, completed from reference TRBV5-6 and TRBJ2-7, reads DAGVTQSPTHLIKTRGQQVTLRCSPKSGHDTVSWYQQALGQGPQFIFQYYEEEERQRGNFPDRFSGHQFPNYSSELNVNALLLGDSALYLCASSLAQYEQYFGPGTRLTVT.

The rearrangement links TRBV5-1 to TRBJ1-1, with 8 bases aligning to TRBD1. The V gene end was trimmed by 0 bases and the J gene end by 3 bases; junction bases not matched to a gene: 10. The CDR3 spans 17 residues. Germline CDR1 reads SGHRS; CDR2 reads YFSETQ. For the CDR3, the DNA is TGCGCCAGCAGCTTGGTCATAGACAGGGGTACGTACACTGAAGCTTTCTTT. It yields the protein CASSLVIDRGTYTEAFF.

This clone showed up just once. V is TRBV19 and J is TRBJ2-3, with D possibly being TRBD2 (5 bases). The CDR3 runs 15 residues. Per the germline V gene, CDR1 is LNHDA and CDR2 is SQIVND (reference sequence). The V gene lost 3 bases and the J gene lost 4 bases, with 14 bases spanning the gap. CDR3 DNA sequence: TGTGCCAGTAGTATGACCCGGGGTTGGGCAGATACGCAGTATTTT. Its protein product is CASSMTRGWADTQYF.

The gene calls are TRBV21-1 and TRBJ1-2; the D call of TRBD1 is as the table states it, not checked on the DNA. TRBV21-1 has pseudogene status. The CDR3 loop spans 17 amino acids. The CDR3 protein is CASSKAMQGTLPYGYTF. The CDR3 DNA sequence: TGTGCCAGCAGCAAAGCGATGCAGGGGACCTTACCTTATGGCTACACCTTC.

The chain couples TRBV6-5 to TRBJ1-4, with D possibly being TRBD1 (5 bases). CDR3 size: 13 residues. V lost 7 bases and J 6 bases, leaving 12 bases between the germline ends. Germline values: CDR1 MNHEY, CDR2 SVGAGI. The CDR3: CASNWGSYEKLFF. The CDR3 DNA is TGTGCCAGCAATTGGGGCAGTTATGAAAAACTGTTTTTT.

This clone was seen once. This chain joins TRBV5-1 and TRBJ2-7; 9 bases fit TRBD1. The trim removed 5 bases at V and 2 bases at J, leaving 11 bases unmatched. CDR3 length: 16 amino acids. Germline V gene sequence: CDR1 SGHRS, CDR2 YFSETQ. This CDR3 reads CASSTPGQGVPYEQYF. CDR3 coding DNA: TGCGCCAGCAGTACCCCGGGACAGGGAGTACCCTACGAGCAGTACTTC.

The CDR3 sequence is CASSQESSGSSGANVLTF. The CDR3 DNA reads TGCGCCAGCAGCCAAGAGTCTAGCGGGAGCTCTGGGGCCAACGTCCTGACTTTC. J is TRBJ2-6 and V is TRBV4-3; 10 nucleotides match TRBD2. Germline CDR1 reads LGHNA; CDR2 reads YSLEER. V was pared by 0 bases and J by 0 bases, with 2 bases of the junction left unmatched. The CDR3 consists of 18 residues.

V is TRBV29-1 and J is TRBJ1-2; 11 bases fit TRBD1. Germline CDR1 reads SQVTM; CDR2 reads ANQGSEA. The CDR3 extends over 13 amino acids. The junction had 8 bases not matched to a gene; V was cut back by 7 bases and J by 7 bases. The CDR3 nucleotides read TGCAGCGCGCCTAGGACAGGGGGCAGTGGCTACACCTTC. Translating it yields CSAPRTGGSGYTF.

The chain carries TRBV11-2 and TRBJ2-5; possible D gene TRBD1, 6 bases. CDR3 length: 15 residues. Trimming removed 5 bases at V and 5 bases at J, with 18 bases between. Germline CDR1 is SGHAT and CDR2 is FQNNGV. The CDR3 sequence is CASSHQQGGAETQYF. The CDR3 DNA reads TGTGCCAGCAGCCATCAACAGGGTGGAGCCGAGACCCAGTACTTC.

The chain carries TRBV7-9 and TRBJ1-1, with no clear D. The CDR3 totals 15 residues. Germline loops: CDR1 SEHNR, CDR2 FQNEAQ (reference sequence). Trimming shortened V by 6 bases and J by 1 base, and 15 bases separated the two germline ends. Here the CDR3 DNA reads TGTGCCAGCAGACTAACACCGCCTCAGAACACTGAAGCTTTCTTT. Amino acids: CASRLTPPQNTEAFF.

The chain recombines TRBV30 with TRBJ1-5; D gene uncertain. Trimming took 2 bases from V and 2 from J, leaving 10 bases between them. CDR1 and CDR2 (germline): GTSNPN, SVGIG (reference sequence). This CDR3 has 14 residues. The CDR3 region is CAWSYQRGNQPQHF. The CDR3 DNA reads TGTGCCTGGAGTTACCAACGGGGCAATCAGCCCCAGCATTTT.

The chain couples TRBV30 to TRBJ1-1, with TRBD1 identical over 9 bases. Looked up from germline, CDR1 is GTSNPN and CDR2 is SVGIG (reference sequence). The trim removed 1 base at V and 4 bases at J, leaving 1 base unmatched. The CDR3 is 13 amino acids. This CDR3 is CAWSGQGGTEAFF. Written as DNA, the CDR3 is TGTGCCTGGAGTGGACAGGGGGGCACTGAAGCTTTCTTT.

The chain joins TRBV7-3 to TRBJ2-5, with TRBD2 matching 9 bases. In germline, CDR1 is SGHTA, CDR2 FQGTGA. J gave up 5 bases and V 2 bases, and 9 bases lay outside the gene matches. CDR3 size: 16 residues. CDR3 coding DNA: TGTGCCAGCAGCTTAGCGGGAGGGCCCATCGGGGAGACCCAGTACTTC. This encodes CASSLAGGPIGETQYF.

V usage is TRBV7-3 and J usage is TRBJ2-1, with 11 nucleotides matching TRBD2. There are 16 residues in the CDR3. Germline-derived CDR1 and CDR2 are SGHTA and FQGTGA. J gave up 9 bases and V 5 bases, and 12 bases lay outside the gene matches. The CDR3 loop is CASSPGTSGLGGEQFF. DNA for the CDR3: TGTGCCAGCAGCCCCGGGACTAGCGGCCTCGGGGGTGAGCAGTTCTTC. Using reference TRBV7-3 and TRBJ2-1 for the parts outside the CDR3, the full variable domain is GAGVSQTPSNKVTEKGKYVELRCDPISGHTALYWYRQSLGQGPEFLIYFQGTGAADDSGLPNDRFFAVRPEGSVSTLKIQRTERGDSAVYLCASSPGTSGLGGEQFFGPGTRLTVL.

The CDR3 region is CASSRGEGGHTF. The CDR3 DNA is TGTGCCAGCAGCCGCGGAGAGGGAGGACACACCTTC. The J gene is TRBJ1-2, the V gene TRBV3-1 (or the pseudogene TRBV3-2); D is undetermined. Germline CDR1 and CDR2: LGHDT and YNNKEL (reference sequence). The V and J ends lost 4 bases and 12 bases respectively, with 15 bases between them. The length of the CDR3 is 12 residues.

V gene TRBV6-6 combines with J gene TRBJ2-1; 13 bases agree with TRBD2. Germline trimming cut 2 bases from V and 10 bases from J; bases unmatched to any gene: 5. Germline-derived CDR1 and CDR2 are MNHNY and SVGAGI (reference sequence). CDR3 size: 15 residues. Here the CDR3 reads CASSYKLAGGGEQFF. In DNA form, the CDR3 reads TGTGCCAGCAGTTACAAACTAGCGGGAGGGGGGGAGCAGTTCTTC.

This chain connects TRBV5-1 to TRBJ2-1; 8 bases map to TRBD2. This CDR3 contains 19 residues. From germline, CDR1 is SGHRS and CDR2 YFSETQ. V gave up 0 bases and J gave up 7 bases; unmatched junction bases: 18. In DNA, the CDR3 is TGCGCCAGCAGCTTGGATCTAGCGGGCGCCTATAACGGAGGGAATGAGCAGTTCTTC. Its translation is CASSLDLAGAYNGGNEQFF.